The present TCR beta chain was sequenced within a study of T cell responses to AZD1222 COVID-19 vaccine (dated by TCRdb to the early 2020s). For the wider study: A total of 233 trial participants underwent TCR sequencing, of whom 200 to 220 had received two doses of AZD1222 and roughly 26 had received two doses of the MenACWY control vaccine. Trial participants were enrolled into age subgroups of 18-55, 56-69 and 70-plus years, which contained about 160, 30 and 59 TCR-sequenced participants, respectively. General conclusions and limits of the study: Conclusions about previously exposed vaccinees were limited because only six AZD1222 recipients were SARS-CoV-2 seropositive at baseline. CD4 TCRs associated with the vaccine covered the entire spike protein, and the dominant responses were in regions 160-218 and 743-854. Nearly half of unique spike-specific TCRs reportedly recognized epitopes outside regions mutated in the B.1.351 and B.1.1.7 variants. Participants were mostly white British, with more females than males. The authors suggested clonal diversity may have been underestimated. A significant rise in spike-specific TCR breadth and depth was observed after two AZD1222 doses relative to day 0 and relative to MenACWY recipients. No day 14 peak-response samples were available, so repertoires were characterized only after the peak T cell response. In the small 56-69-year group, the increase in depth fell short of significance, most likely because of low power.

The CDR3 regions of human TCRbeta chains were analyzed by immunosequencing. Per the original workflow: TCRs in the repertoires were compared against a reference library of SARS-CoV-2-specific TCRs that had been generated with the MIRA antigen-specificity platform. Breadth meant the fraction of unique TCRs that were SARS-CoV-2-associated, whereas depth meant the fraction of total T cells that were SARS-CoV-2-associated. Each spike-specific TCR was assigned to its reactive spike region and to a CD4 or CD8 class using the MIRA data. Log10-transformed breadth and depth values were compared by one-way ANOVA with Sidak's multiple comparisons tests. TCRdb stores this immuneACCESS table with in-frame sequences only. Part of the clones is absent; in the studies checked, under half of the shortfall reflects unresolved V genes, and no reason is known for the rest. V and J calls and clone size are those listed in that table; D and trimming were worked out from the DNA. Here the sample has over 50,000 clones; roughly four fifths occur a single time. Together, the top ten hold 20% to 30% of the sample.

Relative to germline, V is missing 4 bases and J is missing 4 bases, with 10 bases of the junction outside any gene match. Measured from the cysteine to the phenylalanine, the CDR3 is 16 residues long. CDR3 DNA only is kept here, 48 bases in frame from base 1. Taken from the germline V gene, the CDR1 and CDR2 loops are SGHDT and YYEEEE. As concerns this clone: This clone's antigen is unknown. Base qualities are not provided; no much larger clone lies one nucleotide away.

Sample time point, as interpreted from the label and publication: about 28 days (+/-7) after the second vaccine dose. Because spike-specific TCR depth and breadth did not differ between the two schedules, AZD1222 recipients who got a second dose at roughly 4 weeks were pooled with those who got a second dose at roughly 12 weeks. The vaccinee samples were drawn from two UK trials, COV001 and COV002, one of which was a single-blind randomized controlled phase 2/3 trial testing AZD1222 (ChAdOx1 nCoV-19) in healthy adults. For TCRbeta chain sequencing, PBMC samples from trial participants were taken at day 0 and at day 28 after the second dose.

Source: peripheral blood, taken 28 days after the second AZD1222 dose. This TCR derives from an adult who received the AZD1222 COVID-19 vaccine. The chain is encoded by TRBV5-6 joined to TRBJ2-7; TRBD1 fits 11 bases in the junction. The base sequence is TGTGCCAGCAGCCCTCTTGGGACAGGGGGATCGTACGAGCAGTACTTC. Protein translation: CASSPLGTGGSYEQYF.